This entry lists 26 T cell receptor beta chains sequenced from one sample in a study of T cells in localized non-small cell lung cancer (dated by TCRdb to about 2020). Libraries came from the immunoSEQ multiplex PCR assay. Held by TCRdb, this immuneACCESS table contains in-frame sequences only and omits some clones. Under half of the omission traces to an unresolved V gene where checked; the cause of the rest is unknown. The sample table contains about 40,000 clones; only one count was recorded for approximately 80% of them. The top ten clonotypes cover less than 9.5% of the sample. Sequencing used peripheral blood mononuclear cells, obtained before any cancer treatment. Receptors originate from a male donor at least 60 years old with stage II lung adenocarcinoma.

The J gene is TRBJ1-4, the V gene TRBV2; 8 nucleotides line up with TRBD1. CDR3 size: 13 residues. V trimming: 8 bases; J trimming: 8 bases; junction bases outside the gene matches: 7. Germline loops: CDR1 SNHLY, CDR2 FYNNEI. DNA of the CDR3: TGTGCCAGCGGGGCGAGACAGGGGGAAAAACTGTTTTTT. As protein: CASGARQGEKLFF.

Here the CDR3 reads CASHNEQFF. CDR3 nucleotide sequence: TGTGCCAGCCACAATGAGCAGTTCTTC. This chain uses TRBV3-1 (or the pseudogene TRBV3-2) with TRBJ2-1; no reliable D call. CDR3 length equals 9 residues. Germline CDR1 reads LGHDT; CDR2 reads YNNKEL (reference sequence). Trimming took off 8 bases at V and 5 bases at J, with 1 base between the two ends.

This sequence joins TRBV4-1 and TRBJ2-7; maybe TRBD1 (5 bases). CDR3 length: 14 amino acids. Germline V gene sequence: CDR1 MGHRA, CDR2 YSYEKL. V lost 3 bases and J lost 0, with 9 bases in between. CDR3 nucleotide sequence: TGCGCCAGCAGCCACGAGGACAACTCCTACGAGCAGTACTTC. Amino acid sequence: CASSHEDNSYEQYF.

The chain couples TRBV27 to TRBJ2-7; TRBD1 matches 10 bases. There are 14 residues in the CDR3. V gave up 6 bases and J gave up 5 bases; unmatched junction bases: 7. CDR1 is MNHEY and CDR2 is SMNVEV in the germline V gene (reference sequence). CDR3 coding DNA: TGTGCCAGCAGCCCGGGGACAGGGGTCCACGAGCAGTACTTC. It translates to CASSPGTGVHEQYF.

The rearrangement uses TRBV4-3 and TRBJ2-3; D is perhaps TRBD2 (6 bases). The V gene lost 0 bases and the J gene lost 7 bases, with 17 bases spanning the gap. Germline CDR1 LGHNA, CDR2 YSLEER. CDR3 length equals 16 residues. The CDR3 reads CASSQDRAGSKYTQYF. CDR3 DNA sequence: TGCGCCAGCAGCCAAGATAGGGCGGGGTCAAAATATACGCAGTATTTT.

V gene TRBV19 combines with J gene TRBJ2-7, with D tentatively TRBD2 (6 bases). The CDR3 has 13 amino acids. Germline values: CDR1 LNHDA, CDR2 SQIVND (reference sequence). The V end was cut by 3 bases, the J end by 6 bases, with 12 bases between. CDR3 DNA: TGTGCCAGTAGTATTCCCGGGAGCGGCGAGCAGTACTTC. Encoded protein: CASSIPGSGEQYF.

The rearrangement joins TRBV10-3 to TRBJ2-3, with TRBD2 matching over 8 bases. Per the germline V gene, CDR1 is ENHRY and CDR2 is SYGVKD. CDR3 length: 15 amino acids. V shed 7 bases, J shed 3 bases, and the junction held 9 bases outside the gene matches. The chain's CDR3 is CAITRGGGETDTQYF. The CDR3 DNA follows: TGTGCCATCACCCGGGGGGGCGGCGAAACAGATACGCAGTATTTT.

The genes are TRBV11-3 and TRBJ2-5; weak D call: TRBD2 (6 bases). In germline, CDR1 is SGHNT, CDR2 YENEEA. CDR3 size: 14 residues. V was cut by 2 bases and J by 4 bases, with 11 bases left in between. CDR3 bases: TGTGCCAGCAGCTTATTGGGGGGAAGAGAGACCCAGTACTTC. Its protein product is CASSLLGGRETQYF. The full variable domain, its missing parts supplied by reference TRBV11-3 and TRBJ2-5, is EAGVVQSPRYKIIEKKQPVAFWCNPISGHNTLYWYLQNLGQGPELLIRYENEEAVDDSQLPKDRFSAERLKGVDSTLKIQPAELGDSAVYLCASSLLGGRETQYFGPGTRLLVL.

The V call is TRBV30, the J call TRBJ1-2; 10 bases map to TRBD1. CDR3 size: 13 residues. Trimming took 4 bases from V and 5 from J; bases not matched to a gene: 4. Looked up from germline, CDR1 is GTSNPN and CDR2 is SVGIG (reference sequence). The CDR3 nucleotides are TGTGCCTGGAAGGACAGGGGGAAGTATGGCTACACCTTC. It is translated as CAWKDRGKYGYTF.

The V call is TRBV20-1, the J call TRBJ2-2; no clear D. V shed 2 bases and J shed 6 bases, with 4 bases lying between them. The CDR3 is 11 residues long. CDR1 is DFQATT and CDR2 is SNEGSKA in the germline V gene (reference sequence). In DNA, the CDR3 is TGCAGTGCTAGAAATCCCGGGGAGCTGTTTTTT. This encodes CSARNPGELFF.

The rearrangement joins TRBV19 to TRBJ2-2, with a tentative D call TRBD1 (6 bases). CDR1 and CDR2 from the germline V gene are LNHDA and SQIVND (reference sequence). The V end was cut by 9 bases, the J end by 4 bases, with 15 bases between. The CDR3 has 14 amino acids. The chain's CDR3 is CASRQGMVTGELFF. The CDR3 DNA reads TGTGCCAGCCGCCAGGGGATGGTCACCGGGGAGCTGTTTTTT. The whole variable domain, remainder taken from reference TRBV19 and TRBJ2-2, is DGGITQSPKYLFRKEGQNVTLSCEQNLNHDAMYWYRQDPGQGLRLIYYSQIVNDFQKGDIAEGYSVSREKKESFPLTVTSAQKNPTAFYLCASRQGMVTGELFFGEGSRLTVL.

This sequence joins TRBV7-2 and TRBJ2-3; D is undetermined. This CDR3 has 15 amino acids. Germline CDR1 is SGHTA and CDR2 is FQGNSA. Trimming took 7 bases from V and 5 from J, leaving 19 bases between them. Here the CDR3 reads CASTPMPHKGDTQYF. CDR3 DNA sequence: TGTGCCAGCACCCCCATGCCCCACAAGGGAGATACGCAGTATTTT.

The CDR3 DNA sequence: TGTGCCAGTACCTTAGGGCTAGCGAGGTACGAGCAGTACTTC. Its protein is CASTLGLARYEQYF. The V and J genes are TRBV19 and TRBJ2-7; tentative D call: TRBD2 (6 bases). V lost 7 bases and J lost 4, with 17 bases in between. Germline assignment: CDR1 LNHDA and CDR2 SQIVND (reference sequence). This CDR3 is 14 amino acids long. Using reference TRBV19 and TRBJ2-7 for the parts outside the CDR3, the full variable domain is DGGITQSPKYLFRKEGQNVTLSCEQNLNHDAMYWYRQDPGQGLRLIYYSQIVNDFQKGDIAEGYSVSREKKESFPLTVTSAQKNPTAFYLCASTLGLARYEQYFGPGTRLTVT.

The chain employs TRBV7-2 and TRBJ1-1, with 7 bases aligning to TRBD1. CDR3 size: 13 residues. V dropped 5 bases and J dropped 7; count of bases not matched to a gene: 7. Germline V CDR1 and CDR2: SGHTA, FQGNSA. Written as DNA, the CDR3 is TGTGCCAGCAGCAAAGGACAGGAGGGTGAAGCTTTCTTT. This codes for CASSKGQEGEAFF.

By sample share, this clone is medium-sized. This chain links TRBV7-9 with TRBJ1-1; 7 bases fit TRBD1. CDR1 is SEHNR, CDR2 FQNEAQ, per germline (reference sequence). The CDR3 contains 15 residues. J lost 2 bases, V lost 5 bases, and 8 bases had no gene match. The CDR3 reads CASSPPGQINTEAFF. In nucleotides, the CDR3 is TGTGCCAGCAGCCCTCCGGGACAGATTAACACTGAAGCTTTCTTT.

This clone occurred a few times. The chain uses TRBV30 and TRBJ2-7; D tentatively reads TRBD1 or TRBD2 (5 bases each). Trimming pared 4 bases from V and 5 bases from J, leaving 12 bases between. Germline values: CDR1 GTSNPN, CDR2 SVGIG (reference sequence). The CDR3 is made up of 12 amino acids. The CDR3 is CAWTSGSHEQYF. CDR3 bases: TGTGCCTGGACGTCAGGGAGCCACGAGCAGTACTTC. Full variable domain (outside the CDR3, taken from reference TRBV30 and TRBJ2-7): SQTIHQWPATLVQPVGSPLSLECTVEGTSNPNLYWYRQAAGRGLQLLFYSVGIGQISSEVPQNLSASRPQDRQFILSSKKLLLSDSGFYLCAWTSGSHEQYFGPGTRLTVT.

This chain links TRBV30 with TRBJ1-3; the D is unclear. The V gene's germline CDR1 is GTSNPN and CDR2 SVGIG (reference sequence). This CDR3 is built from 14 residues. Deletions cut 4 bases from V and 0 bases from J, with 10 bases between. CDR3 nucleotides: TGTGCCTGGATGGCGGCCTTCTCTGGAAACACCATATATTTT. Encoded protein: CAWMAAFSGNTIYF.

This clone was observed once. This chain uses TRBV5-1 with TRBJ2-3; 9 nucleotides line up with TRBD2. This CDR3 is 17 amino acids long. CDR1 and CDR2 (germline): SGHRS, YFSETQ. The junction had 8 bases not matched to a gene; V was cut back by 2 bases and J by 1 base. CDR3 sequence (DNA): TGCGCCAGCAGCTTATCCCGAGCTAGCGGGGGCACAGATACGCAGTATTTT. It specifies CASSLSRASGGTDTQYF.

The rearrangement links TRBV9 to TRBJ2-7, with D perhaps matching TRBD1 or TRBD2 (5 bases each). The germline CDR1 and CDR2 sequences are SGDLS and YYNGEE. There are 14 residues in the CDR3. V was shortened by 2 bases and J by 0 bases, with 9 bases between the two germline ends. The CDR3 spells CASSVGDDSYEQYF. The CDR3 DNA sequence: TGTGCCAGCAGCGTGGGGGACGACTCCTACGAGCAGTACTTC.

The V gene is TRBV5-4, the J gene TRBJ1-1; possible D gene TRBD1, 5 bases. The CDR3 is 14 residues long. Germline CDR1 and CDR2: SGHNT and YYREEE (reference sequence). The V end was cut by 2 bases, the J end by 1 base, with 9 bases between. CDR3 amino acids: CASSFVGRNTEAFF. Here the CDR3 DNA reads TGTGCCAGCAGCTTCGTGGGACGGAACACTGAAGCTTTCTTT. Together with reference TRBV5-4 and TRBJ1-1, the CDR3 gives the full variable domain: ETGVTQSPTHLIKTRGQQVTLRCSSQSGHNTVSWYQQALGQGPQFIFQYYREEENGRGNFPPRFSGLQFPNYSSELNVNALELDDSALYLCASSFVGRNTEAFFGQGTRLTVV.

The chain carries TRBV6-5 and TRBJ1-2; 9 bases line up with TRBD1. This CDR3 has 13 residues. V lost 7 bases, J lost 5 bases, and 5 bases stayed unmatched. CDR1 MNHEY and CDR2 SVGAGI come from the germline V gene. The chain's CDR3 is CASNPGTGYGYTF. DNA for the CDR3: TGTGCCAGCAACCCCGGGACAGGGTATGGCTACACCTTC.

The chain employs TRBV7-9 and TRBJ1-1; weak D call: TRBD1 (5 bases). V lost 5 bases, J lost 3 bases, and 19 bases lay in between. This CDR3 comprises 16 residues. Looked up from germline, CDR1 is SEHNR and CDR2 is FQNEAQ (reference sequence). CDR3 sequence (DNA): TGTGCCAGCAGCCCGCAAGCGGGGCGCGCGGACACTGAAGCTTTCTTT. Protein sequence: CASSPQAGRADTEAFF.

The rearrangement links TRBV25-1 to TRBJ1-3; D unresolved. CDR3 length equals 14 residues. V shed 5 bases and J shed 6 bases, with 14 bases lying between them. CDR1 is MGHDK and CDR2 is SYGVNS in the germline V gene. The CDR3 is CASSFTGRENTIYF. CDR3 sequence (DNA): TGTGCCAGCAGTTTTACGGGAAGAGAAAACACCATATATTTT.

The chain recombines TRBV2 with TRBJ1-2; D is perhaps TRBD1 (6 bases). This CDR3 is 12 amino acids long. The germline V and J ends were trimmed by 6 bases and 4 bases, with 9 bases remaining between them. The germline CDR1 and CDR2 sequences are SNHLY and FYNNEI. The CDR3, as DNA: TGTGCCAGCAGGCCGGACAGCTATGGCTACACCTTC. Encoded protein: CASRPDSYGYTF.

This sequence joins TRBV19 and TRBJ2-1, with D tentatively TRBD1 (7 bases). V lost 0 bases and J lost 7, with 16 bases in between. The V gene's germline CDR1 is LNHDA and CDR2 SQIVND (reference sequence). The CDR3 loop spans 16 amino acids. DNA for the CDR3: TGTGCCAGTAGTATAGATCAGGGGGGCGTTGGGAATGAGCAGTTCTTC. As protein: CASSIDQGGVGNEQFF.

The chain combines TRBV19 with TRBJ1-2; D is unresolved. The length of the CDR3 is 15 residues. Trimming left V 1 base short and J 6 bases short, with 15 bases between. Germline CDR1 LNHDA, CDR2 SQIVND (reference sequence). The CDR3 DNA reads as TGTGCCAGTAGTATAGGATCCGGAGCCCTGGATGGCTACACCTTC. Encoded protein: CASSIGSGALDGYTF.